The 7 T cell receptor beta chains presented below share a single source sample, sequenced in a study of neurological immune-mediated disorders. Time point denoted: longitudinal time-point 1 (baseline). TCRdb re-derived calls from the 5' RACE reads in MiXCR, one entry per CDR3 protein. The sample consists of roughly 61,000 distinct CDR3 sequences, about 10% of them appearing once. The sample comprised PBMCs. The receptors originated from a male donor with HTLV-1-associated myelopathy (HAM/TSP).

In its sample, this clonotype was seen many times. V is TRBV27 and J is TRBJ2-7; 10 bases are shared with TRBD1. CDR1 and CDR2 from the germline V gene are MNHEY and SMNVEV (reference sequence). The ends lost 6 bases at V and 4 bases at J; junction bases unmatched: 9. CDR3 size: 15 residues. CDR3 nucleotide sequence: TGTGCCAGCAGCGAAGAACCGGGACAGGGGTACGAGCAGTACTTC. As protein: CASSEEPGQGYEQYF.

This clonotype was picked up many times. V usage is TRBV24-1 and J usage is TRBJ2-1, with 7 bases that match TRBD2. CDR1 is KGHDR and CDR2 is SFDVKD in the germline V gene. V lost 6 bases to trimming and J lost 5 bases; unmatched junction nucleotides: 12. The CDR3 is 16 amino acids. The CDR3 nucleotides read TGTGCCACCAGTCTCCCGGGGGGTCCCTCGAACAATGAGCAGTTCTTC. Its translation: CATSLPGGPSNNEQFF.

In its sample, this clonotype was seen many times. The rearrangement links TRBV20-1 to TRBJ1-5; D is unresolved. In germline, CDR1 is DFQATT, CDR2 SNEGSKA (reference sequence). Trimming removed 7 bases at V and 1 base at J, with 8 bases between. The CDR3 sequence is 12 residues long. The DNA of the CDR3 is TGCAGTGTTAGGGAGAGCAATCAGCCCCAGCATTTT. It yields the protein CSVRESNQPQHF.

The chain recombines TRBV5-1 with TRBJ2-5; 7 nucleotides agree with TRBD2. J lost 0 bases, V lost 0 bases, and 8 bases had no gene match. CDR3 length: 17 amino acids. Germline assignment: CDR1 SGHRS and CDR2 YFSETQ. The CDR3 DNA reads TGCGCCAGCAGCTTGGGACAAGGGAGGGGATACCAAGAGACCCAGTACTTC. This gives the protein CASSLGQGRGYQETQYF.

The table lists this clonotype with many counts. The genes are TRBV9 and TRBJ1-2; 7 nucleotides agree with TRBD1. CDR1 and CDR2 from the germline V gene are SGDLS and YYNGEE. J was trimmed by 8 bases and V by 0 bases; bases with no gene match: 13. CDR3 length: 16 amino acids. The CDR3 DNA is TGTGCCAGCAGCGTAGCCCCAGGGGGGACCATTGACGGCTACACCTTC. It translates to CASSVAPGGTIDGYTF. The full variable domain, in which reference TRBV9 and TRBJ1-2 provide the parts outside the CDR3, is DSGVTQTPKHLITATGQRVTLRCSPRSGDLSVYWYQQSLDQGLQFLIQYYNGEERAKGNILERFSAQQFPDLHSELNLSSLELGDSALYFCASSVAPGGTIDGYTFGSGTRLTVV.

This clonotype was seen ten or more times. The chain joins TRBV20-1 to TRBJ1-1, with TRBD1 matching over 7 bases. Germline CDR1 DFQATT, CDR2 SNEGSKA (reference sequence). V shed 5 bases, J shed 5 bases, and the junction held 8 bases outside the gene matches. This CDR3 has 13 residues. CDR3 sequence reads: CSAGKTGRTEAFF. The CDR3 DNA is TGCAGTGCTGGTAAGACAGGGAGGACTGAAGCTTTCTTT.

This clonotype appeared many times. The rearrangement joins TRBV12-3 or TRBV12-4 to TRBJ2-2; TRBD1 might be the D (7 bases). This CDR3 is built from 15 residues. V lost 5 bases and J 8 bases, leaving 18 bases between the germline ends. The CDR3 DNA follows: TGTGCCAGCAGTACTCGGGCAGGGGGGAGGGGGGAGCTGTTTTTT. This gives the protein CASSTRAGGRGELFF.